This T cell receptor (beta chain) was found in a study of PD-L1 blockade in urothelial cancer. Study information: Analyzed time points were 3 weeks (second dose) and 6 weeks after therapy began. A median approximately 150,000 T cells were found in blood samples. Findings of the study overall: Enhanced expansion of tumor-associated blood clones at 3 weeks characterized durable-benefit patients.

The protocol was immunoSEQ multiplex PCR, while the TCRdb copy is restricted to in-frame clones and leaves out a portion. The sample includes approximately 71,000 clones, roughly nine tenths of them seen just once. This clone came up a few times. As yet, its antigen is unknown. This CDR3 comprises 14 residues. The germline gives CDR1 SEHNR, CDR2 FQNEAQ (reference sequence). Losses at the gene ends were 5 bases for V and 4 bases for J; bases not matched to a gene: 7. Sequenced material: PBMCs, taken around atezolizumab (anti-PD-L1) treatment. The chain is built from TRBV7-9 and TRBJ1-2, with 7 nucleotides matching TRBD1. The sequence was collected from a man in his sixties with urothelial cancer. This CDR3 is CASSPPGQPYGYTF. The CDR3 coding sequence is TGTGCCAGCAGCCCACCGGGACAGCCCTATGGCTACACCTTC.